The clone carrying this TCR beta chain has ten or more counts. PCR amplification of the TCRs was performed with Phusion for approximately 20 PCR cycles, and it relied on a constant-region primer together with a V-primer adapter. In TCRdb, the reads were re-called with MiXCR into one record per CDR3 protein. The sample carries about 50,000 distinct CDR3 sequences, around 11% recorded once. The data belong to a study of low-dose radiotherapy and immunotherapy resistance in tumors. Study-level information: A total of 13 Gy over 26 weeks was given to Cohort 2 as 1 Gy per fraction every two weeks. First-strand cDNA used TRAV- and TRBV-specific primers, covering alpha and beta chains.

The sample's time point: before trial treatment. Eligible patients had advanced solid tumors lacking tumor-infiltrating lymphocytes. This TCR derives from a female donor with ovarian cancer. Sequencing used PBMCs, obtained before treatment.

The CDR3 DNA follows: TGCGCCAGCAGCTTGTCGGACTCTTCGTCCGGGGAGCTGTTTTTT. Its protein is CASSLSDSSSGELFF. This sequence joins TRBV5-1 and TRBJ2-2; D may be TRBD2 (5 bases). The CDR3 is 15 amino acids. V lost 1 base to trimming and J lost 6 bases, with 13 bases between them. CDR1 is SGHRS, CDR2 YFSETQ, per germline.